Listed here are 2 T cell receptor beta chains from one sample, sequenced in a study of OX40 agonist ivuxolimab in advanced cancers. TCRdb keeps only in-frame clones here, not all; method: immunoSEQ multiplex PCR. The profile shows 74,000 or so clones, about nine tenths of them singletons. Sequenced material: CD4+ or CD8+ T cells sorted from blood, taken in a trial of the OX40 agonist ivuxolimab. These receptors were collected from an adult with an advanced solid tumor such as melanoma, head and neck, liver or kidney cancer.

The chain carries TRBV6-5 and TRBJ1-2; D is uncertain. The length of the CDR3 is 13 residues. Germline CDR1 reads MNHEY; CDR2 reads SVGAGI. Trimming cost V 2 bases and J 3 bases, with 7 bases left between them. CDR3 in amino acids: CASSYPPHYGYTF. DNA of the CDR3: TGTGCCAGCAGTTACCCGCCCCACTATGGCTACACCTTC.

This chain links TRBV5-1 with TRBJ2-2, with 8 bases identical to TRBD2. Germline CDR1 SGHRS, CDR2 YFSETQ. The CDR3 is 15 residues long. V was clipped by 0 bases and J by 7 bases; unmatched bases: 5. CDR3 amino acids: CASSLGGLDGGELFF. DNA of the CDR3: TGCGCCAGCAGCTTGGGGGGACTAGATGGCGGGGAGCTGTTTTTT. Looking up the rest from reference TRBV5-1 and TRBJ2-2 gives the full variable domain: KAGVTQTPRYLIKTRGQQVTLSCSPISGHRSVSWYQQTPGQGLQFLFEYFSETQRNKGNFPGRFSGRQFSNSRSEMNVSTLELGDSALYLCASSLGGLDGGELFFGEGSRLTVL.